This T cell receptor beta chain was profiled in a study of CD8 T cells in Susac syndrome. RNA in amounts of roughly 0.5 to 1 ug was reverse transcribed with random hexamers. One entry per CDR3 protein results from TCRdb running MiXCR on the immunoSEQ multiplex PCR reads. The sample yields around 130,000 distinct CDR3 sequences, 75% to 90% seen once. In its sample, this clonotype was seen once. Sequencing used CD8+ T cells from PBMCs. This receptor was taken from a human donor with multiple sclerosis.

CDR3: CATGYNPSSYNEQFF. Here the CDR3 DNA reads TGTGCCACGGGTTATAATCCTAGCTCCTACAATGAGCAGTTCTTC. The V gene is TRBV15, the J gene TRBJ2-1, with D uncertain. Trimming took off 9 bases at V and 0 bases at J, with 15 bases between the two ends. The CDR3 contains 15 residues. Germline-derived CDR1 and CDR2 are LNHNV and YYDKDF (reference sequence).